Here is one T cell receptor beta chain with its context. This clonotype was detected only a few times. The specificity of this receptor is unknown. Per-base qualities were not stored, and no clone one base away is much larger. The library relied on 5' RACE. Sequencing was performed on an Illumina HiSeq 2500. A second PCR of about 6 to 11 cycles was performed with a sample-barcoded 5' primer and a J-beta primer mix. A template-switch 5' adaptor carrying 12 random nucleotides introduced a unique molecular identifier onto each TCR beta cDNA molecule. At least 3 million CDR3-containing paired-end reads were obtained from each sample. The Mint cDNA synthesis kit, primed by a TRBC-specific oligonucleotide, was used to synthesize first-strand cDNA from all RNA. Following uracil-DNA glycosylase treatment, all cDNA underwent a first 18-cycle PCR with the universal primers M1SS and BC2_uni_R. The study's own analysis went as follows. For normalization, 1 million high-quality reads, each with a distinct molecular identifier, were randomly selected from each sample. Reads sharing molecular identifiers were discarded rather than binned into consensus sequences. CDR3 identification, clonotype clustering and error correction used MiTCR with a Q25 quality threshold and the strictest error-elimination algorithm. A nonparametric unseen species model with Euler transformation was used to estimate lower-bound total TCR beta diversity. TCRdb passed the public sequencing reads through fastp at Q25 and MiXCR, retaining productive beta sequences. Rows with a matching CDR3 protein are joined into one entry that keeps the most common DNA and genes. TCRdb assigned the V and J calls; the authors' analysis was not used. The sample records roughly 570,000 distinct CDR3 sequences, roughly 28% of which are singletons. The top ten clones comprise about a fifth of the sample.

Donors were 39 systemically healthy Caucasian individuals from Russia aged roughly 6 to 100 years. Each donor gave approximately 10 milliliters of peripheral blood, collected into EDTA-treated Vacutainer tubes. Ficoll-Paque density-gradient centrifugation was used to isolate PBMCs, with at least 7 million per sample. Trizol reagent was used to extract total RNA from the PBMCs, yielding at least 5.5 micrograms per sample. Naive CD45RAhigh/CD27high T cell percentages were measured by flow cytometry on a PBMC aliquot from every donor. This specimen belongs to a study of blood T cells in healthy people across ages (dated by TCRdb to 2015 to 2017). Looking at the study overall: Template switching captured roughly one uniquely barcoded TCR beta cDNA molecule per two T cells in model experiments. Using deep sequencing normalized with unique cDNA molecular identifiers, the study measured how TCR beta repertoire diversity changes with age. Donors were grouped into four age groups: young (average 16 years), middle-aged (around 39), aged (around 66) and long-lived (around 80). To avoid experimental bias, donors of different ages were randomly spread across the sequencing lanes. The study analyzed two additional independent replicas of 1 million unique cDNA reads from the same blood draw for two donors, one aged 18 to 29 and one aged 80 or older. Paper-wide results and their limitations: Observed TCR beta diversity correlated strongly with the percentage of naive T cells measured by flow cytometry. Compared with the aged group, the long-lived group had more naive CD4+ T cells, fewer expanded clones and increased TCR diversity, suggesting age selection. Estimates of total diversity from one million sequenced T cells were regarded as lower bounds and underestimates. The CMV infection status of donors was not known, potentially confounding age-related changes in expanded clonotypes. Bulk unsorted PBMC profiling prevented conclusive comparison of naive and antigen-experienced compartments. Observed TCR beta diversity per million T cells fell roughly linearly with age, and a significant reduction was already apparent by age about 43.

Including cysteine and phenylalanine, the CDR3 has 14 amino acids. Of the read, only the CDR3 DNA is kept; its 42 bases are in frame from base 1. The junction shows trimming of 1 base on V and 3 bases on J, plus 7 bases between the germline ends. The germline V gene provides CDR1 LGHNA and CDR2 YSLEER. Sample: blood. The TCR sequence derives from a woman in her sixties or seventies in good health. The chain is made from TRBV4-3 and TRBJ2-1; confidence is insufficient to name the D gene. The base sequence is TGCGCCAGCAGCCAAGTGGGCCGCTACAATGAGCAGTTCTTC. Its product reads: CASSQVGRYNEQFF.